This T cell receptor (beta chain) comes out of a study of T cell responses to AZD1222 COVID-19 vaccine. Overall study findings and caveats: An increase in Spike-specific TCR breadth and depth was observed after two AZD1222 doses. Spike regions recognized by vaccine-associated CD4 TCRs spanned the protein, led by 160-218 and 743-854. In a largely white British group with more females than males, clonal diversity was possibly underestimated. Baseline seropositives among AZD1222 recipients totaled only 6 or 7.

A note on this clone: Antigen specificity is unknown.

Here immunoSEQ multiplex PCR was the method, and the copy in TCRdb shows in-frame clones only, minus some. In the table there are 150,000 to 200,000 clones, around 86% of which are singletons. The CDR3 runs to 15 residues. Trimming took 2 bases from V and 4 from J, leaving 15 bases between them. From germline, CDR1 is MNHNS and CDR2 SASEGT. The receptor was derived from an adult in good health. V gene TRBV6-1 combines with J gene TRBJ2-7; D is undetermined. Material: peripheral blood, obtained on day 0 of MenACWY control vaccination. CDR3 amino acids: CASSETPVRRYEQYF. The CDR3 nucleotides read TGTGCCAGCAGTGAAACCCCAGTGAGACGATACGAGCAGTACTTC.